Listed here is a single T cell receptor (beta chain). Antigen unknown. The UMIs contained a 6-nucleotide sample barcode. They were added by template switching during cDNA synthesis. With the 5' RACE reads reprocessed, TCRdb shows one record per CDR3 protein and no DNA. The table for this sample gives 200,000 to 250,000 distinct CDR3 sequences. The data derive from a study of monozygotic twins with inflammatory bowel disease. Findings and caveats of the study: It was in IBD patients that TCRbeta diversity (inverse Simpson) was lower than in healthy co-twins. Concordant and discordant twins showed no difference in repertoire similarity, possibly from limited power. Support for any single strong IBD-associated signal or clonotype was not found.

This TCR was recovered from a human donor with ulcerative colitis or Crohn's disease, or a healthy co-twin of an affected twin (not recorded which). Sequencing was carried out using blood.

The CDR3 here is CAWSVGVRQYF. This chain links TRBV30 with TRBJ2-7; the TCRdb call, TRBD2, lacks DNA for checking. The CDR3 covers 11 residues. Germline V gives CDR1 GTSNPN, CDR2 SVGIG (reference sequence).